Presented here are 21 T cell receptor beta chains from one specimen sequenced in a study of cytomegalovirus exposure and HLA in healthy donors. The PCR employed 60 Vbeta primers together with 13 Jbeta primers. Only in-frame clones appear in the TCRdb table, and some are missing; sequencing was by immunoSEQ multiplex PCR. The table lists 95,000 to 150,000 clones, around 80% of them singletons. Source material: PBMCs. The source is a young man in good health and CMV-seropositive.

The chain carries TRBV6-1 and TRBJ1-5; D uncertain. The CDR3 totals 12 residues. In germline, CDR1 is MNHNS, CDR2 SASEGT. V dropped 6 bases and J dropped 0 bases, with 3 bases sitting between them. CDR3 nucleotide sequence: TGTGCCAGCAGGTATAGCAATCAGCCCCAGCATTTT. It codes for CASRYSNQPQHF.

The chain recombines TRBV4-3 with TRBJ1-1; 9 nucleotides align to TRBD1. The CDR3 totals 14 residues. Germline V gives CDR1 LGHNA, CDR2 YSLEER. The junction had 0 bases not matched to a gene; V was cut back by 4 bases and J by 0 bases. The CDR3 sequence: CASSRDRVNTEAFF. For the CDR3, the DNA is TGCGCCAGCAGCCGGGACAGGGTGAACACTGAAGCTTTCTTT.

The rearrangement joins TRBV4-1 to TRBJ1-2; TRBD1 might be the D (5 bases). CDR3 size: 18 residues. Per germline, CDR1 MGHRA and CDR2 YSYEKL. V dropped 4 bases and J dropped 0 bases, with 21 bases sitting between them. The CDR3 coding sequence is TGCGCCAGCAGCCTGGAACAGCTTACGGGACTAGCTAACTATGGCTACACCTTC. This translates into CASSLEQLTGLANYGYTF.

The chain is built from TRBV5-1 and TRBJ1-6; the D gene is possibly TRBD1 (6 bases). CDR3 length: 15 residues. Trimming left V 2 bases short and J 7 bases short, with 13 bases between. Germline V lookup: CDR1 SGHRS, CDR2 YFSETQ. CDR3 amino acids: CASSLAGGLNSPLHF. The CDR3 DNA is TGCGCCAGCAGCTTAGCGGGGGGCCTAAATTCACCCCTCCACTTT.

This chain connects TRBV5-1 to TRBJ1-5, with a possible D match to TRBD1 (5 bases). V gave up 5 bases and J gave up 3 bases, with 9 bases separating them. The germline V gene encodes CDR1 SGHRS and CDR2 YFSETQ. This CDR3 contains 13 residues. The CDR3 DNA is TGCGCCAGCAGTAGGGGTAACAATCAGCCCCAGCATTTT. Its protein is CASSRGNNQPQHF.

This sequence joins TRBV25-1 and TRBJ1-3; 9 nucleotides align to TRBD1. Germline trimming cut 4 bases from V and 1 base from J; bases unmatched to any gene: 11. This CDR3 has 18 amino acids. Germline CDR1 MGHDK, CDR2 SYGVNS. CDR3 residues: CASSGFSGQGVSGNTIYF. In DNA, the CDR3 is TGTGCCAGCAGTGGTTTTTCGGGACAGGGAGTTTCTGGAAACACCATATATTTT.

V and J are TRBV9 and TRBJ1-1; D perhaps matches TRBD1 (5 bases). Looked up from germline, CDR1 is SGDLS and CDR2 is YYNGEE. V lost 3 bases and J lost 6, with 24 bases in between. This CDR3 has 17 residues. The CDR3 DNA follows: TGTGCCAGCAGCGGGAACCAATGGGGAGGGGATGTCGCTGAAGCTTTCTTT. Translated, it gives CASSGNQWGGDVAEAFF.

V gene TRBV5-5 combines with J gene TRBJ2-7; 7 bases fit TRBD1. The CDR3 has 15 amino acids. CDR1 is SGHKS and CDR2 is YYEKEE in the germline V gene (reference sequence). V lost 4 bases to trimming and J lost 0 bases; unmatched junction nucleotides: 7. The chain's CDR3 is CASSARQGSSYEQYF. The DNA for the CDR3 is TGTGCCAGCAGCGCGAGACAGGGTAGCTCCTACGAGCAGTACTTC.

This rearrangement joins TRBV19 to TRBJ2-2, with 10 nucleotides matching TRBD1. The CDR3 contains 14 residues. CDR1 LNHDA and CDR2 SQIVND come from the germline V gene (reference sequence). V was pared by 8 bases and J by 3 bases, with 3 bases of the junction left unmatched. CDR3: CASRDRGDTGELFF. The CDR3 DNA reads as TGTGCCAGTCGGGACAGGGGAGACACCGGGGAGCTGTTTTTT. Complete variable domain (other parts from reference TRBV19 and TRBJ2-2): DGGITQSPKYLFRKEGQNVTLSCEQNLNHDAMYWYRQDPGQGLRLIYYSQIVNDFQKGDIAEGYSVSREKKESFPLTVTSAQKNPTAFYLCASRDRGDTGELFFGEGSRLTVL.

V usage is TRBV29-1 and J usage is TRBJ2-1; the match to TRBD1 covers 9 bases. CDR3 length: 15 amino acids. CDR1 SQVTM and CDR2 ANQGSEA come from the germline V gene. V gave up 6 bases and J gave up 7 bases; unmatched junction bases: 13. The CDR3 DNA sequence: TGCAGCGTCCAACCGGGACAGGGCTTTTGGAATGAGCAGTTCTTC. This codes for CSVQPGQGFWNEQFF.

V gene TRBV18 combines with J gene TRBJ2-1, with 7 bases lining up with TRBD1. CDR1 is KGHSH and CDR2 is LQKENI in the germline V gene. This CDR3 region has 16 residues. The V segment lost 5 bases and the J segment 5 bases; nucleotides outside the gene matches: 12. CDR3 nucleotides: TGTGCCAGCTCAGCGATCTCAGGGGGTATGGACAATGAGCAGTTCTTC. It codes for CASSAISGGMDNEQFF.

The chain links TRBV6-1 to TRBJ1-2; the D gene is possibly TRBD1 (5 bases). Germline CDR1 is MNHNS and CDR2 is SASEGT. Trimming stripped 3 bases from V and 4 bases from J, with 15 bases between. The CDR3 extends over 15 amino acids. The CDR3 sequence is CASSDTVTDRYGYTF. Written as DNA, the CDR3 is TGTGCCAGCAGTGATACTGTGACAGACCGCTATGGCTACACCTTC.

CDR3 residues: CASKRTTNEKLFF. CDR3 in DNA: TGTGCCAGCAAGCGGACAACTAATGAAAAACTGTTTTTT. This chain links TRBV6-7 with TRBJ1-4; no definite D call. TRBV6-7 carries the ORF label, with uncertain function. V lost 7 bases, J lost 0 bases, and 6 bases lay in between. The CDR3 spans 13 residues.

The V and J genes are TRBV13 and TRBJ1-1, with 7 bases that match TRBD1. The CDR3 is 15 amino acids. V was pared by 4 bases and J by 1 base, with 6 bases of the junction left unmatched. Germline CDR1 PRHDT, CDR2 FYEKMQ (reference sequence). The CDR3 loop reads CASSWTGQPNTEAFF. The CDR3 DNA follows: TGTGCCAGCAGCTGGACGGGACAGCCGAACACTGAAGCTTTCTTT.

The V gene is TRBV30, the J gene TRBJ1-3, with D unresolved. V dropped 0 bases and J dropped 0 bases, with 12 bases sitting between them. This CDR3 region has 16 residues. Germline loops: CDR1 GTSNPN, CDR2 SVGIG (reference sequence). Here the CDR3 DNA reads TGTGCCTGGAGTGTACGAGCGGCAATCTCTGGAAACACCATATATTTT. It codes for CAWSVRAAISGNTIYF.

V is TRBV5-1 and J is TRBJ2-5, with 13 positions matching TRBD2. Germline values: CDR1 SGHRS, CDR2 YFSETQ. CDR3 size: 16 residues. V lost 4 bases, J lost 4 bases, and 7 bases stayed unmatched. CDR3 sequence reads: CASSGGLAGVGETQYF. The CDR3 DNA reads as TGCGCCAGCAGCGGTGGACTAGCGGGAGTTGGAGAGACCCAGTACTTC.

The V call is TRBV27, the J call TRBJ2-1; 11 nucleotides align to TRBD1. This CDR3 is 14 amino acids long. V lost 8 bases and J lost 1; bases outside the gene matches: 1. Germline CDR1 MNHEY, CDR2 SMNVEV (reference sequence). CDR3 residues: CASGQGASYNEQFF. The CDR3 bases are TGTGCCAGCGGACAGGGGGCATCCTACAATGAGCAGTTCTTC.

The rearrangement uses TRBV11-2 and TRBJ2-5; tentatively, D is TRBD1 (5 bases). CDR1 is SGHAT, CDR2 FQNNGV, per germline. Between the trimmed V and J ends, which lost 3 bases and 4 bases, there was a span of 9 bases. This CDR3 has 13 amino acids. The CDR3 nucleotides read TGTGCCAGCAGCTTTGGCAGGGCAGAGACCCAGTACTTC. It specifies CASSFGRAETQYF.

In its sample, this clone was seen a few times. The chain joins TRBV7-9 to TRBJ2-1; no reliable D call. Trimming removed 7 bases from V and 9 bases from J, with 7 bases in between. This CDR3 has 10 amino acids. Germline lookup yields CDR1 SEHNR and CDR2 FQNEAQ (reference sequence). The CDR3 DNA sequence: TGTGCCAGCAATGGCGGTGAGCAGTTCTTC. It specifies CASNGGEQFF.

This chain joins TRBV10-2 and TRBJ1-5; TRBD1 matches 8 bases. V trimming: 7 bases; J trimming: 5 bases; junction bases outside the gene matches: 10. This CDR3 comprises 15 residues. The germline gives CDR1 WSHSY, CDR2 SAAADI. The CDR3 bases are TGCGCCAGCAAAAAAGGGTCAGGGGGCGATCAGCCCCAGCATTTT. Translating it yields CASKKGSGGDQPQHF.

The chain recombines TRBV5-1 with TRBJ2-6; no clear D gene. This CDR3 spans 18 amino acids. Germline V gene sequence: CDR1 SGHRS, CDR2 YFSETQ. The V gene lost 1 base and the J gene lost 1 base, with 15 bases spanning the gap. The CDR3 loop is CASSLILESGSGANVLTF. CDR3 in DNA: TGCGCCAGCAGCTTGATCTTGGAATCCGGGTCTGGGGCCAACGTCCTGACTTTC.